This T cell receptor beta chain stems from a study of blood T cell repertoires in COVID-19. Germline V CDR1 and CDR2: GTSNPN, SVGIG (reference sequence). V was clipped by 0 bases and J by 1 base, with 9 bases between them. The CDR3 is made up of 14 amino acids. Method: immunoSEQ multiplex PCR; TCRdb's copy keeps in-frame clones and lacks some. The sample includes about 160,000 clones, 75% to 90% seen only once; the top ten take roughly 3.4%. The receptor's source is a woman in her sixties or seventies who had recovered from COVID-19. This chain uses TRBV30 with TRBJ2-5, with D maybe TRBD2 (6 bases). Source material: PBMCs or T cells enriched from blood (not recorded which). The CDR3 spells CAWSVLGGQETQYF. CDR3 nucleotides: TGTGCCTGGAGTGTACTGGGGGGCCAAGAGACCCAGTACTTC.